This paragraph reports one TCR beta chain. The data stem from a study of graft-versus-host responses after intestinal transplantation. Study conclusions and caveats: Recipient marrow harbored GvH clones, some of which surfaced first in ileum or blood.

Generated by immunoSEQ multiplex PCR, the TCRdb table keeps only in-frame clones and is missing some. The data hold approximately 6,900 clones, with around 23% observed a single time. The authors plated around 200,000 CFSE-labeled responder cells with around 200,000 irradiated, violet-dye-labeled stimulator cells. Sorting of proliferating CFSE-low CD3+CD4+ and CD3+CD8+ responders took place after the reaction. The V and J ends lost 6 bases and 5 bases respectively, with 14 bases between them. Germline V gene lookup returns CDR1 MDHEN and CDR2 SYDVKM. This CDR3 has 14 amino acids. This chain uses TRBV28 with TRBJ1-5; the D gene is possibly TRBD1 (5 bases). Material: alloreactive CD4+ T cells from a mixed lymphocyte reaction culture, obtained before transplantation. Subset denoted: CFSE-low proliferating T cells sorted from roughly 6-day pre-transplant mixed lymphocyte reaction (GvH or HvG direction). The TCR comes from a human patient who was an organ donor for intestinal transplantation. The DNA for the CDR3 is TGTGCCAGCAGAACGCCAGGGCCGTATCAGCCCCAGCATTTT. Translation: CASRTPGPYQPQHF.